The 23 T cell receptor beta chains below all came from one sample that was sequenced in a study of regulatory dendritic cells for organ transplantation (dated by TCRdb to 2016 to 2017). The library was built by means of the immunoSEQ multiplex PCR assay. Held by TCRdb, this immuneACCESS table contains in-frame sequences only and omits some clones. Under half of the omission traces to an unresolved V gene where checked; the cause of the rest is unknown. This sample holds 29,000 or so clones; 60% to 80% were observed only once. The ten largest clones represent approximately 2.2% of the sample. Sequenced material: memory CD4+ T cells from blood. The sample's cell subset or site label, in plain terms: CD45RO+ memory T cells. These receptors all stem from a human donor in good health.

The V call is TRBV6-1, the J call TRBJ2-5; TRBD2 is a possible D gene (6 bases). This CDR3 is 16 amino acids long. Germline V gives CDR1 MNHNS, CDR2 SASEGT. V was clipped by 1 base and J by 2 bases, with 14 bases between them. The CDR3 loop reads CASSEGPGVGQETQYF. In DNA, the CDR3 is TGTGCCAGCAGTGAAGGTCCGGGAGTGGGTCAAGAGACCCAGTACTTC.

The CDR3 DNA is TGTGCCAGCAGAGATGCTCCAGGCTCAACTAATGAAAAACTGTTTTTT. The encoded protein is CASRDAPGSTNEKLFF. The genes are TRBV6-6 and TRBJ1-4; no reliable D call. The CDR3 has 16 residues. CDR1 is MNHNY, CDR2 SVGAGI, per germline (reference sequence). Between the trimmed V and J ends, which lost 6 bases and 0 bases, there was a span of 14 bases.

The chain is built from TRBV2 and TRBJ2-5, with 12 bases matching TRBD2. V was pared by 6 bases and J by 7 bases, with 9 bases of the junction left unmatched. The germline V gene encodes CDR1 SNHLY and CDR2 FYNNEI. The CDR3 loop spans 15 amino acids. The CDR3 nucleotides read TGTGCCAGCAGCACACTAGCGGGGGGTGGGACGACCCAGTACTTC. Amino acid sequence: CASSTLAGGGTTQYF.

This chain uses TRBV5-4 with TRBJ2-5; TRBD2 is a possible D gene (5 bases). There are 15 residues in the CDR3. Germline V gives CDR1 SGHNT, CDR2 YYREEE (reference sequence). Trimming stripped 4 bases from V and 2 bases from J, with 15 bases between. In DNA form, the CDR3 reads TGTGCCAGCAGCCCCGAACATGGACTGCAAGAGACCCAGTACTTC. This translates into CASSPEHGLQETQYF.

V usage is TRBV11-2 and J usage is TRBJ2-6; D is possibly TRBD2 (6 bases). V was trimmed by 2 bases and J by 2 bases, leaving 10 bases between them. The CDR3 runs 16 residues. CDR1 SGHAT and CDR2 FQNNGV come from the germline V gene. As DNA, the CDR3 is TGTGCCAGCAGCTTAAGCGTAGCGGCTGGGGCCAACGTCCTGACTTTC. Protein product: CASSLSVAAGANVLTF.

The rearrangement uses TRBV5-1 and TRBJ2-5; 7 nucleotides agree with TRBD1. This CDR3 is built from 14 residues. The J segment lost 5 bases and the V segment lost 2 bases, leaving 6 bases of the junction unmatched. Germline CDR1 is SGHRS and CDR2 is YFSETQ. The CDR3 region is CASSFDRVGETQYF. The CDR3 bases are TGCGCCAGCAGCTTCGACAGGGTCGGCGAGACCCAGTACTTC.

V is TRBV11-2 and J is TRBJ2-5; 7 bases map to TRBD2. The CDR3 spans 17 residues. Germline V gene lookup returns CDR1 SGHAT and CDR2 FQNNGV. J lost 5 bases, V lost 4 bases, and 16 bases had no gene match. Written as DNA, the CDR3 is TGTGCCAGCAGCTCAACCGGAACTAGCGTCAGGGAGGAGACCCAGTACTTC. Its translation is CASSSTGTSVREETQYF.

V gene TRBV6-1 combines with J gene TRBJ1-3; D ambiguous. This CDR3 has 13 amino acids. Trimming pared 4 bases from V and 6 bases from J, leaving 10 bases between. Germline V gene lookup returns CDR1 MNHNS and CDR2 SASEGT. The CDR3 nucleotides read TGTGCCAGCAGTGTTGGCCTGATAAACACCATATATTTT. Translated: CASSVGLINTIYF.

CDR3 coding DNA: TGTGCCAGCAGTTACTCAAGGGAGACCCAGTACTTC. This codes for CASSYSRETQYF. The chain couples TRBV6-6 to TRBJ2-5; D remains unclear. The germline gives CDR1 MNHNY, CDR2 SVGAGI (reference sequence). The V end lost 0 bases, the J end lost 5 bases, and 4 bases lay between the germline ends. The CDR3 extends over 12 amino acids.

The chain recombines TRBV4-3 with TRBJ2-4; maybe TRBD2 (7 bases). The CDR3 spans 15 residues. With 0 bases removed from V and 8 bases from J, the gap between germline ends came to 14 bases. Per germline, CDR1 LGHNA and CDR2 YSLEER. The CDR3 region is CASSQEREGVDIQYF. CDR3 DNA sequence: TGCGCCAGCAGCCAAGAAAGGGAGGGGGTGGACATTCAGTACTTC.

The J gene is TRBJ2-5, the V gene TRBV7-9; D not certain. Looked up from germline, CDR1 is SEHNR and CDR2 is FQNEAQ (reference sequence). Trimming shortened V by 4 bases and J by 0 bases, and 15 bases separated the two germline ends. This CDR3 is 16 amino acids long. The CDR3 region is CASSSYVARDQETQYF. As DNA, the CDR3 is TGTGCCAGCAGCTCTTATGTCGCCAGAGACCAAGAGACCCAGTACTTC.

As regards this clone: The same CDR3 arises from other DNA sequences in this sample as well. The V and J genes are TRBV15 and TRBJ1-5, with D unclear. The CDR3 totals 12 residues. V lost 0 bases and J 4 bases, leaving 1 base between the germline ends. Germline loops: CDR1 LNHNV, CDR2 YYDKDF (reference sequence). The CDR3 region is CATSRDNQPQHF. CDR3 nucleotides: TGTGCCACCAGCAGAGATAATCAGCCCCAGCATTTT.

The gene calls are TRBV7-9 and TRBJ2-3; unclear D gene. Germline values: CDR1 SEHNR, CDR2 FQNEAQ (reference sequence). The V end lost 2 bases, the J end lost 2 bases, and 8 bases lay between the germline ends. The CDR3 loop spans 14 amino acids. CDR3 nucleotide sequence: TGTGCCAGCAGCTTATCGGCTTCCACAGATACGCAGTATTTT. Translating it yields CASSLSASTDTQYF.

The chain has TRBV11-1 and TRBJ1-6; maybe TRBD1 (5 bases). The V gene lost 2 bases and the J gene lost 14 bases, with 13 bases spanning the gap. There are 13 residues in the CDR3. Germline V gives CDR1 SGHAT, CDR2 FQDESV (reference sequence). The CDR3 is CASSLIPRGALHF. The CDR3 DNA reads as TGTGCCAGCAGCTTAATCCCAAGAGGGGCCCTCCACTTT.

This sequence joins TRBV7-8 and TRBJ1-5, with D possibly matching TRBD1 (6 bases). The CDR3 extends over 16 amino acids. Per germline, CDR1 SGHVS and CDR2 FQNEAQ. V shed 6 bases and J shed 3 bases, with 18 bases lying between them. The CDR3 coding sequence is TGTGCCAGCAGTCCCGAGGGCCAGGGGTACAATCAGCCCCAGCATTTT. Translation gives CASSPEGQGYNQPQHF. Variable domain in full (rest from reference TRBV7-8 and TRBJ1-5): GAGVSQSPRYKVAKRGQDVALRCDPISGHVSLFWYQQALGQGPEFLTYFQNEAQLDKSGLPSDRFFAERPEGSVSTLKIQRTQQEDSAVYLCASSPEGQGYNQPQHFGDGTRLSIL.

This rearrangement joins TRBV5-1 to TRBJ2-7; tentatively, D is TRBD2 (6 bases). The CDR3 is 14 amino acids. Germline loops: CDR1 SGHRS, CDR2 YFSETQ. V lost 0 bases and J lost 3, with 10 bases in between. The CDR3 loop reads CASSLVSSVYEQYF. The CDR3 nucleotides are TGCGCCAGCAGCTTGGTCTCTAGCGTCTACGAGCAGTACTTC.

The genes are TRBV28 and TRBJ2-1; 9 nucleotides align to TRBD2. The CDR3 covers 14 residues. CDR1 is MDHEN, CDR2 SYDVKM, per germline. The V gene end was trimmed by 4 bases and the J gene end by 7 bases; junction bases not matched to a gene: 5. CDR3 loop: CASSSPTSGNEQFF. In DNA form, the CDR3 reads TGTGCCAGCAGTTCCCCGACTAGCGGTAATGAGCAGTTCTTC.

The chain is built from TRBV6-4 and TRBJ2-1; 8 bases map to TRBD1. The CDR3 covers 13 residues. Germline V lookup: CDR1 MRHNA, CDR2 SNTAGT. V lost 10 bases, J lost 7 bases, and 9 bases stayed unmatched. CDR3: CAKGQGSKNEQFF. The CDR3 DNA sequence: TGTGCCAAAGGACAGGGCTCGAAAAATGAGCAGTTCTTC.

The table lists this clone with a few counts. V and J are TRBV6-4 and TRBJ2-3; TRBD2 matches at 7 bases. Trimming removed 2 bases from V and 1 base from J; junction bases left unmatched: 0. The CDR3 covers 14 residues. CDR1 MRHNA and CDR2 SNTAGT come from the germline V gene. CDR3 residues: CASSDAGGTDTQYF. CDR3 nucleotide sequence: TGTGCCAGCAGTGACGCGGGGGGCACAGATACGCAGTATTTT.

The chain recombines TRBV28 with TRBJ1-1, with TRBD1 matching over 8 bases. The junction had 9 bases not matched to a gene; V was cut back by 5 bases and J by 10 bases. The CDR3 has 13 amino acids. The germline CDR1 and CDR2 sequences are MDHEN and SYDVKM. The CDR3 DNA reads TGTGCCAGCAGTGACAGGGGAACGAGGGTAGCTTTCTTT. Its translation: CASSDRGTRVAFF.

The chain recombines TRBV9 with TRBJ1-2, with TRBD1 matching 12 bases. Germline V gene sequence: CDR1 SGDLS, CDR2 YYNGEE. CDR3 length equals 15 residues. J gave up 5 bases and V 4 bases, and 6 bases lay outside the gene matches. The chain's CDR3 is CASSPGTGGPYGYTF. The CDR3 DNA follows: TGTGCCAGCAGCCCAGGGACAGGGGGCCCGTATGGCTACACCTTC.

The J gene is TRBJ2-1, the V gene TRBV6-1, with 9 bases fitting TRBD1. Losses at the gene ends were 6 bases for V and 10 bases for J; bases not matched to a gene: 4. Looked up from germline, CDR1 is MNHNS and CDR2 is SASEGT. This CDR3 has 12 residues. The CDR3 spells CASRAGTGEQFF. The CDR3, as DNA: TGTGCCAGCAGGGCCGGGACAGGGGAGCAGTTCTTC.

The chain employs TRBV28 and TRBJ2-4; possible D gene TRBD2, 6 bases. The CDR3 is 14 amino acids. The V and J ends lost 4 bases and 6 bases respectively, with 13 bases between them. Per the germline V gene, CDR1 is MDHEN and CDR2 is SYDVKM. CDR3 residues: CASSSTRGRNIQYF. Written as DNA, the CDR3 is TGTGCCAGCAGTTCAACGCGGGGCCGAAACATTCAGTACTTC. Full variable domain (remainder filled in from reference TRBV28 and TRBJ2-4): DVKVTQSSRYLVKRTGEKVFLECVQDMDHENMFWYRQDPGLGLRLIYFSYDVKMKEKGDIPEGYSVSREKKERFSLILESASTNQTSMYLCASSSTRGRNIQYFGAGTRLSVL.